The rows below give T cell receptor beta chains drawn from one sample of a study of T cells in Graves' hyperthyroidism and ophthalmopathy. TCRdb reanalysed the multiplex PCR reads using MiXCR and keeps one entry per CDR3 protein. The data hold around 600,000 distinct CDR3 sequences, with about a sixth observed a single time. The sample consisted of blood. The receptors shown here come from a woman aged 40 to 50 with Graves' ophthalmopathy. Both conserved end residues are part of each CDR3. D genes are given only for firm matches. Expanded clones are given a class, and other clones once, few, many or no size at all.

V	D	J	size	DNA	CDR3
TRBV6-1	TRBD1	TRBJ1-1	-	TGTGCCAGCAGAGATACAGGGGGCTTGAGGAACACTGAAGCTTTCTTT	CASRDTGGLRNTEAFF
TRBV3-1	-	TRBJ1-1	many	TGTGCCAGCAGCCAAGATTTTGGAAATGAAGCTTTCTTT	CASSQDFGNEAFF
TRBV11-2	-	TRBJ2-1	many	TGTGCCAGCGGGGGCGCCGCCTACAATGAGCAGTTCTTC	CASGGAAYNEQFF
TRBV27	TRBD2	TRBJ2-5	many	TGTGCCAGCAGGGGCGGACTAGCGGGATTGGAGACCCAGTACTTC	CASRGGLAGLETQYF
TRBV10-3	-	TRBJ2-7	few	TGTGCCGCCCGTCACCCAGGCCCCTACGAGCAGTACTTC	CAARHPGPYEQYF
TRBV20-1	TRBD2	TRBJ2-7	-	TGCAGTGCTACGACTAGCGGTTACGAGCAGTACTTC	CSATTSGYEQYF
TRBV19	-	TRBJ1-5	few	TGTGCCAGTACCTCCCCCAGTGGCGCCGGCGGTCAGCCCCAGCATTTT	CASTSPSGAGGQPQHF
TRBV5-1	-	TRBJ2-3	few	TGCGCCAGCAGCTTGGCCGCCCTGAGTACGCAGTATTTT	CASSLAALSTQYF
TRBV6-2/TRBV6-3	-	TRBJ1-1	-	TGTGCCAGCAGTTACCCCCCTGACGGAGTGAACACTGAAGCTTTCTTT	CASSYPPDGVNTEAFF
TRBV5-1	-	TRBJ2-2	many	TGCGCCAGCAGCCGAGGCGACGGGAACACCGGGGAGCTGTTTTTT	CASSRGDGNTGELFF
TRBV10-3	-	TRBJ2-7	few	TGTGCCGTGAACCGGGACATCTCCTACGAGCAGTACTTC	CAVNRDISYEQYF
TRBV28	-	TRBJ2-5	once	TGTGCCAGCCAGTGGGGAATAGAGACCCAGTACTTC	CASQWGIETQYF
TRBV12-3/TRBV12-4	-	TRBJ2-7	many	TGTGCCAGCAGCCTCTCGACAGGAAGCTCCTACGAGCAGTACTTC	CASSLSTGSSYEQYF
TRBV3-1	-	TRBJ2-3	many	TGTGCCAGCAGCCAAGATTCCAGGGAGTTCTTTGATACGCAGTATTTT	CASSQDSREFFDTQYF
TRBV20-1	TRBD1	TRBJ1-2	few	TGCAGTGCTACAGGGGGGTTGAATGGCTACACCTTC	CSATGGLNGYTF
TRBV30	-	TRBJ1-1	many	TGTGCCTGGAGCCACAGGTTCACTGAAGCTTTCTTT	CAWSHRFTEAFF
TRBV6-1	TRBD2	TRBJ2-7	few	TGTGCCATCCAGCGGGAGGTCTTCGACGAGCAGTACTTC	CAIQREVFDEQYF
TRBV7-6	TRBD1	TRBJ2-7	many	TGTGCCAGCAGCTTAGCTGGGGGACAGTTGAGAGGGGAGCAGTACTTC	CASSLAGGQLRGEQYF
TRBV12-3/TRBV12-4	-	TRBJ1-2	many	TGTGCCAGCAGTTTAGCGGACACTTATGGCTACACCTTC	CASSLADTYGYTF
TRBV20-1	-	TRBJ2-1	-	TGCAGTGCTAAAGCGGAAGTCCACAATGAGCAGTTCTTC	CSAKAEVHNEQFF
TRBV10-3	-	TRBJ1-1	many	TGTGCCATCAGTGAGTCGGGCAGGCGAGAAGCTTTCTTT	CAISESGRREAFF
TRBV7-9	TRBD1	TRBJ1-2	-	TGTGCCAGCGGCCTCTTCGGGACAGGTGCGAAGGGCTACACCTTC	CASGLFGTGAKGYTF
TRBV7-3	TRBD2	TRBJ2-1	many	TGTGCCAGCAGCTTACTAGCGGGGGGGCTGGGTGAGCAGTTCTTC	CASSLLAGGLGEQFF
TRBV4-1	TRBD2	TRBJ2-7	-	TGCGCCAGCAGCCAAGAAATACTAGCGGGAGCGGGCGAGCAGTACTTC	CASSQEILAGAGEQYF
TRBV6-1	TRBD2	TRBJ2-5	few	TGTGCCAGCAGCCCTGCCGCTAGCGGGAGCTTGGAGACCCAGTACTTC	CASSPAASGSLETQYF
TRBV12-3/TRBV12-4	TRBD2	TRBJ2-1	few	TGTGCCACCGGGGGGTTTCGGGGTCACAATGAGCAGTTCTTC	CATGGFRGHNEQFF
TRBV2	-	TRBJ1-5	many	TGTGCCAGCAGTGCCTTGGGACAGCCCCAGCATTTT	CASSALGQPQHF
TRBV12-3/TRBV12-4	TRBD2	TRBJ2-1	few	TGTGCCAGCAGTCCCGGGACTAGCGGGTTTATAAATGAGCAGTTCTTC	CASSPGTSGFINEQFF
TRBV11-2	-	TRBJ2-7	many	TGTGCCAGCAGTATTACAGGGCTCTACGAGCAGTACTTC	CASSITGLYEQYF